The text below deals with one T cell receptor (beta chain). Antigen unknown. The primer mix had 60 Vbeta and 13 Jbeta primers. This table comes from immunoSEQ multiplex PCR, and its TCRdb copy is limited to in-frame clones, with some not included. Of 85,000 to 120,000 clones listed, around 71% are singletons. The sample originates from a study of cytomegalovirus exposure and HLA in healthy donors. Points from the study as a whole: Indistinguishability led to the exclusion of some V segments, TRBV6-2 and TRBV6-3 included.

Germline CDR1 reads SGHDT; CDR2 reads YYEEEE. After removal of 4 bases from V and 5 bases from J, the junction contained 18 bases not matched to a gene. This CDR3 is built from 17 residues. Sequenced sample: PBMCs. This TCR derives from a boy aged 5-17 years in good health and CMV-seronegative. The chain combines TRBV5-6 with TRBJ2-7; 7 nucleotides align to TRBD1. The CDR3: CASSPTLAGRGRDEQYF. The DNA for the CDR3 is TGTGCCAGCAGCCCGACGTTGGCAGGTAGGGGGCGGGACGAGCAGTACTTC.